Described below is a single TCR beta chain sequence and its context. These data belong to a study of blood T cell repertoires in COVID-19. Across the whole study: From the United States, Italy and Spain came samples of acute and convalescent COVID-19. T cells, B-cell-depleted T cells, or PBMCs provided the cDNA or gDNA that served as material.

How the authors handled the data: Amplified reference gene primers provided the basis for estimating nucleated cell counts. Libraries were prepared by immunoSEQ multiplex PCR; TCRdb keeps only in-frame clonotypes and omits some of them. That table supplies the V and J calls and clone size; D and trimming were determined from the DNA. The sample includes roughly 11,000 clones, roughly 70% of them seen just once. In germline, CDR1 is SEHNR, CDR2 FQNEAQ (reference sequence). Between the trimmed V and J ends, which lost 4 bases and 0 bases, there was a span of 10 bases. The CDR3 has 14 residues. The genes are TRBV7-9 and TRBJ2-7, with a possible D match to TRBD1 (6 bases). Sequenced input: peripheral blood. This clonotype was sampled from a man in his sixties with COVID-19, enrolled during active disease. The CDR3 region has the DNA TGTGCCAGCAGCTCACAGGGCTTCTCCTACGAGCAGTACTTC. It translates to CASSSQGFSYEQYF.